This T cell receptor beta chain was sequenced during a study of cytomegalovirus exposure and HLA in healthy donors. Study-wide results and caveats: In a later analysis, TCR association rates varied by HLA locus: DRB1 most, HLA-C fewest.

PCR amplification relied on 60 Vbeta primers (plus 13 Jbeta primers). Sequenced by immunoSEQ multiplex PCR; TCRdb stores in-frame clones only, minus some. The data show some 140,000 clones, 73% seen once. The J segment lost 5 bases and the V segment lost 4 bases, leaving 8 bases of the junction unmatched. The CDR3 covers 16 residues. Germline CDR1 LNHDA, CDR2 SQIVND (reference sequence). In the case of this clone: The antigen remains unidentified.

This chain connects TRBV19 to TRBJ2-3, with TRBD1 matching 11 bases. Sequencing used PBMCs. This clonotype originated in a woman in her thirties or forties in good health and CMV-seronegative. In nucleotides, the CDR3 is TGTGCCAGTAGTAGAGGGACCGGGACAGGGGGAGATACGCAGTATTTT. It specifies CASSRGTGTGGDTQYF.